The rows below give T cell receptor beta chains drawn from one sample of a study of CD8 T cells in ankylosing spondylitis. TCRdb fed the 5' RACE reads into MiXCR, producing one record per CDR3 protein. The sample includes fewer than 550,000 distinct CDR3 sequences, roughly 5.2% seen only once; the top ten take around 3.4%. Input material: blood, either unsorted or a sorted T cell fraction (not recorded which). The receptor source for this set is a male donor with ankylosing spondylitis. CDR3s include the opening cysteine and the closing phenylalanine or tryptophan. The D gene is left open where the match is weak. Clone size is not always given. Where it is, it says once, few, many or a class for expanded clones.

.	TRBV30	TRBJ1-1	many	TGTGCCTGGAGTTCCGGGTCCTACACTGAAGCTTTCTTT	CAWSSGSYTEAFF
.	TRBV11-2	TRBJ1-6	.	TGTGCCAGCAGCTTTATAAGGGAGAGTTCACCCCTCCACTTT	CASSFIRESSPLHF
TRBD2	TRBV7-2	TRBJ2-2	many	TGTGCCAGCAGAACTAGCGGCGAGAACACCGGGGAGCTGTTTTTT	CASRTSGENTGELFF
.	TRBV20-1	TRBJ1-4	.	TGCAGTGCTAGGGACCCTACAACTAATGAAAAACTGTTTTTT	CSARDPTTNEKLFF
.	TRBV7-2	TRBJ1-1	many	TGTGCCAGCAGCTTATGGTGGGGGGAAAACACTGAAGCTTTCTTT	CASSLWWGENTEAFF
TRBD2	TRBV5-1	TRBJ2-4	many	TGCGCCAGCAGCGGTACCGGGGGGGAGGTCATTCAGTACTTC	CASSGTGGEVIQYF
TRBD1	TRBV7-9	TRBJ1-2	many	TGTGCCAGCAGCACCCACAGGGGTTTTAAATATGGCTACACCTTC	CASSTHRGFKYGYTF
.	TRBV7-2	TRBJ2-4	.	TGTGCCAGCAGCTGGTCTAGGGTTTACGCCAAAAACATTCAGTACTTC	CASSWSRVYAKNIQYF
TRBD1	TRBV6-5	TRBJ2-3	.	TGTGCCAGCAGTTACGGGACAGAAGTCACAGATACGCAGTATTTT	CASSYGTEVTDTQYF
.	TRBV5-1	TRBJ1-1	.	TGCGCCAGCAGCTTGGATCCGGGCCAGCTGAACACTGAAGCTTTCTTT	CASSLDPGQLNTEAFF
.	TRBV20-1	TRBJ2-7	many	TGCAGTGCTAGAGAACCTATCGCCTACGAGCAGTACTTC	CSAREPIAYEQYF
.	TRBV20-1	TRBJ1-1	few	TGCAGTGCTAGAGACAGGGAAGGGAGGACTGAAGCTTTCTTT	CSARDREGRTEAFF
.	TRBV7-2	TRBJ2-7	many	TGTGCCAGCAGCTTTGGCGGGGATTACGAGCAGTACTTC	CASSFGGDYEQYF
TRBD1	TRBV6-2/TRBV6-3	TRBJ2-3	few	TGTGCCAGCAGTTACTCGACAGGGGGATGGGATACGCAGTATTTT	CASSYSTGGWDTQYF
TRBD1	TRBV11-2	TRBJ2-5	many	TGTGCCAGCAGCAAGACAGGGTCCAGTGTGGCTACCTCGGGGATCCAGTACTTC	CASSKTGSSVATSGIQYF
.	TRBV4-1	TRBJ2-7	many	TGCGCCAGCAGCCAAGTGGGGGGGCACAGGACCTTC	CASSQVGGHRTF
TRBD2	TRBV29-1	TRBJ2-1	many	TGCAGCGGGGGGAGTCTAGCGGGGTCCGCCGTCTTC	CSGGSLAGSAVF
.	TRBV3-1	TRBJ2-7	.	TGTGCCAGCAGCCAAGCTCCGCACGCGACGCAACTATACGAGCAGTACTTC	CASSQAPHATQLYEQYF
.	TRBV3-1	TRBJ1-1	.	TGTGCCAGCAGCCGACCAGAGGCCACTGAAGCTTTCTTT	CASSRPEATEAFF
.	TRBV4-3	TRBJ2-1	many	TGCGCCAGCAGCCAAGCGTCTAGCGTACATGAGCAGTTCTTC	CASSQASSVHEQFF
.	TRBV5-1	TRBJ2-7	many	TGCGCCAGCAGCTTGGCCGGGACCGGTACCTACGAGCAGTACTTC	CASSLAGTGTYEQYF
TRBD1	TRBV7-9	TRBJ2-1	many	TGTGCCAGCAGCCCCTACCTGGGACAGGGGCGCTACAATGAGCAGTTCTTC	CASSPYLGQGRYNEQFF
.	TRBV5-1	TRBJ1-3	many	TGCGCCAGCAGCTTGGGAGTGCCCGGAAACACCATATATTTT	CASSLGVPGNTIYF
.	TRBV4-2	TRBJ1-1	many	TGTGCCAGCAGCCAAGTCGGTGTAGGGGACACTGAAGCTTTCTTT	CASSQVGVGDTEAFF
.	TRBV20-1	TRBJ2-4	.	TGCAGTGCTAGTCACGGGGTTGACATTCAGTACTTC	CSASHGVDIQYF